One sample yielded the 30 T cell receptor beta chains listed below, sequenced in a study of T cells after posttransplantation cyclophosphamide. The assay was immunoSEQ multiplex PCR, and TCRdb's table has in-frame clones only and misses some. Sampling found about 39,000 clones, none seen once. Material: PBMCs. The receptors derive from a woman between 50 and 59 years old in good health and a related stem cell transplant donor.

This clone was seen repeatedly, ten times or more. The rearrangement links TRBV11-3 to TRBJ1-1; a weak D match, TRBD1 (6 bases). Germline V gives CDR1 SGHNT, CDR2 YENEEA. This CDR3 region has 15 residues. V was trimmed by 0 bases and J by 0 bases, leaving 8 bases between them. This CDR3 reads CASSLDRGLNTEAFF. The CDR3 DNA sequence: TGTGCCAGCAGCTTAGACAGGGGTTTGAACACTGAAGCTTTCTTT.

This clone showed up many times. The CDR3 nucleotides are TGTGCCAGCAGTTACAGCCTTTACTCCTACGAGCAGTACTTC. Its translation is CASSYSLYSYEQYF. The chain employs TRBV6-5 and TRBJ2-7; D unclear. V lost 2 bases to trimming and J lost 0 bases, with 8 bases between them. The germline V gene encodes CDR1 MNHEY and CDR2 SVGAGI. The CDR3 is made up of 14 amino acids.

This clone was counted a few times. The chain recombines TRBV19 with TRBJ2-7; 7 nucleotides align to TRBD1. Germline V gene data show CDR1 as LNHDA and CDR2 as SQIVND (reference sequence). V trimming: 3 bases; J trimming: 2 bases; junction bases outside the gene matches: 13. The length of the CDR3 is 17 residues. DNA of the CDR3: TGTGCCAGTAGTATGGACCGGGACAGCAAACATACCTACGAGCAGTACTTC. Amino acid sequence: CASSMDRDSKHTYEQYF.

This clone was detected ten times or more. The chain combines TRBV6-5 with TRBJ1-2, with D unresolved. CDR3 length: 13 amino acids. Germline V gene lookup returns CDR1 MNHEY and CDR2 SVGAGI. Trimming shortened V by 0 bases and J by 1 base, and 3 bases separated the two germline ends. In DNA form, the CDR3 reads TGTGCCAGCAGTTACTCGAGTAACTATGGCTACACCTTC. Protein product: CASSYSSNYGYTF.

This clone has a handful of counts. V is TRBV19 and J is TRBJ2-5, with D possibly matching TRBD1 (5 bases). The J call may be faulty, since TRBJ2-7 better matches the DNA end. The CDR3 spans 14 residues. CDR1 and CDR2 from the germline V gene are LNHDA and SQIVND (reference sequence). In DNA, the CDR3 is TGTGCCAGTAGTATATATCAGGGTCCCTACGAGCAGTACTTC. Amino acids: CASSIYQGPYEQYF.

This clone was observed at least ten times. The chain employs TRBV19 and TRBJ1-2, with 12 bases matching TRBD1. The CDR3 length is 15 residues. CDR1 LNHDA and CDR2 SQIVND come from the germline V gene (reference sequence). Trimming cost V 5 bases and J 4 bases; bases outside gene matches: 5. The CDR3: CASSQGTGGIYGYTF. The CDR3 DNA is TGTGCCAGTAGTCAAGGGACAGGGGGCATCTATGGCTACACCTTC. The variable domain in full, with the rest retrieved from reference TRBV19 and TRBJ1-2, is DGGITQSPKYLFRKEGQNVTLSCEQNLNHDAMYWYRQDPGQGLRLIYYSQIVNDFQKGDIAEGYSVSREKKESFPLTVTSAQKNPTAFYLCASSQGTGGIYGYTFGSGTRLTVV.

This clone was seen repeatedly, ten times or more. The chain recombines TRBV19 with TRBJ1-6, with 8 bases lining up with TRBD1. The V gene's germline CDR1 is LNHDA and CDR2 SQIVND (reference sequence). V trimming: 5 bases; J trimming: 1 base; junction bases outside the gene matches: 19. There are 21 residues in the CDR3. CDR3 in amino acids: CASSPSPSGTGGSSYNSPLHF. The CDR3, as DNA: TGTGCCAGTAGTCCGTCCCCCTCCGGGACAGGAGGTAGTTCCTATAATTCACCCCTCCACTTT.

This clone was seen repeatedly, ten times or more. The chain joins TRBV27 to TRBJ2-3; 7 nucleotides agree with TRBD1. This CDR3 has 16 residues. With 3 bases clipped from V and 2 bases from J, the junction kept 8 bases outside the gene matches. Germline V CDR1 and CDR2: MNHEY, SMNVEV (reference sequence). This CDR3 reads CASSLGGQDLTDTQYF. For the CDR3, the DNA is TGTGCCAGCAGTTTGGGTGGACAGGACCTCACAGATACGCAGTATTTT.

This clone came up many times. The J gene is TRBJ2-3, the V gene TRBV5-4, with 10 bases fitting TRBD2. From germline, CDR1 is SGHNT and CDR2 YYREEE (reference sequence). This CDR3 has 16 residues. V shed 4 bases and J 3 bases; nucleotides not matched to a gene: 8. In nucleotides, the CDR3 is TGTGCCAGCAGCCGGGCGGGGACTAGCGCTACAGATACGCAGTATTTT. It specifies CASSRAGTSATDTQYF.

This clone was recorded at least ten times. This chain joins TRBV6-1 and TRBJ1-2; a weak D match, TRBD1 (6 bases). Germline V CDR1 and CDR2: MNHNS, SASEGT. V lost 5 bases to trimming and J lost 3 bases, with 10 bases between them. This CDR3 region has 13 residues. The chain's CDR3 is CASSPGVDYGYTF. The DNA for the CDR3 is TGTGCCAGCAGTCCAGGGGTCGACTATGGCTACACCTTC.

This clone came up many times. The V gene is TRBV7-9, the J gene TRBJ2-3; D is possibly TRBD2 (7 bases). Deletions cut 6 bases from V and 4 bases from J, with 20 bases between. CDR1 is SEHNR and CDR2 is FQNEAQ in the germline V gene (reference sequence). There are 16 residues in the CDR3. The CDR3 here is CASSSYYGGGADTQYF. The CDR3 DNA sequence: TGTGCCAGCAGTTCCTATTATGGGGGGGGCGCAGATACGCAGTATTTT.

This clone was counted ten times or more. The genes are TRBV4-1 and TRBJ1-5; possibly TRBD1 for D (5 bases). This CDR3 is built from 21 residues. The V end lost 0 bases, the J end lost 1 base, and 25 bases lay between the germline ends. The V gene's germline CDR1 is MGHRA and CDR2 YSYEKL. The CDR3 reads CASSQDPPTGASKGSNQPQHF. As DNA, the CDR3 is TGCGCCAGCAGCCAAGATCCACCAACTGGGGCCTCCAAGGGGAGCAATCAGCCCCAGCATTTT.

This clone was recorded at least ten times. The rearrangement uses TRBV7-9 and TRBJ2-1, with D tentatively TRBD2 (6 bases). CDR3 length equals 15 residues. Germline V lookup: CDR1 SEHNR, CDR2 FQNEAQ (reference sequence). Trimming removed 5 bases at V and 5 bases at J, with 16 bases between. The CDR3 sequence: CASSPEGLRNNEQFF. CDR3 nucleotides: TGTGCCAGCAGCCCTGAGGGACTTCGGAACAATGAGCAGTTCTTC.

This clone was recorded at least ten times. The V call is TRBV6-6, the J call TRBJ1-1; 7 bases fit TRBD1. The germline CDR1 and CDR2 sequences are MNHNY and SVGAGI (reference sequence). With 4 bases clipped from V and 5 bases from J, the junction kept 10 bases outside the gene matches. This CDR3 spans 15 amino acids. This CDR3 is CASSSTETGRTEAFF. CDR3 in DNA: TGTGCCAGCAGTTCGACCGAGACAGGGAGGACTGAAGCTTTCTTT.

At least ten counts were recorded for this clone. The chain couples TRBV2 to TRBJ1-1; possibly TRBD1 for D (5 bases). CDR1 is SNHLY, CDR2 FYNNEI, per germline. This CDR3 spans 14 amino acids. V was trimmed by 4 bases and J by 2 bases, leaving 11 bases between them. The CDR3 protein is CASSGTPKNTEAFF. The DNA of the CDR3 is TGTGCCAGCAGTGGGACACCGAAAAACACTGAAGCTTTCTTT.

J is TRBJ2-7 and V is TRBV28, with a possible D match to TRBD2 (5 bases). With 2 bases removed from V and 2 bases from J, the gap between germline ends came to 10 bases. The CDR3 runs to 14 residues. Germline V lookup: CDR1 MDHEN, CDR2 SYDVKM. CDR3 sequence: CASSLTRVAYEQYF. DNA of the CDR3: TGTGCCAGCAGTTTAACTAGGGTCGCCTACGAGCAGTACTTC.

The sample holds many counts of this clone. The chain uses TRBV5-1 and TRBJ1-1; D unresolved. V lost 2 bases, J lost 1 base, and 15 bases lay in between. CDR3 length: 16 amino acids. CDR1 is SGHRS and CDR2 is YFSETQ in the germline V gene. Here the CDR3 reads CASSFNPLQPNTEAFF. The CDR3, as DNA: TGCGCCAGCAGCTTCAATCCTTTACAGCCGAACACTGAAGCTTTCTTT.

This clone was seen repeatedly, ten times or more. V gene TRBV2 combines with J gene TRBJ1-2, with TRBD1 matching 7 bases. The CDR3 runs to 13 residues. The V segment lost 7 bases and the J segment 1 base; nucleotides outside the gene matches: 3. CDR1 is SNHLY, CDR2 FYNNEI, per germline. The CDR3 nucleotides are TGTGCCAGCAACCGACAGGGTAACTATGGCTACACCTTC. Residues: CASNRQGNYGYTF.

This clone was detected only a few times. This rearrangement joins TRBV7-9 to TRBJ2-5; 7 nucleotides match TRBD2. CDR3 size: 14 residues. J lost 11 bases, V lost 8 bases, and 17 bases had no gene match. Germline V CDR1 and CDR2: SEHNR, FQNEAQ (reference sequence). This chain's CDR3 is CASGISSGVGEQYF. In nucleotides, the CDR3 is TGTGCCAGCGGTATAAGCAGCGGGGTGGGGGAGCAGTACTTC.

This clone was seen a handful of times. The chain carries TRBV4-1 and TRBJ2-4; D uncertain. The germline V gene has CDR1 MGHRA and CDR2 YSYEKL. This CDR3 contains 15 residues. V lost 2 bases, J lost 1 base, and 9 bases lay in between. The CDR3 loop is CASSQIIGAKNIQYF. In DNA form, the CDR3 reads TGCGCCAGCAGCCAAATTATCGGGGCCAAAAACATTCAGTACTTC.

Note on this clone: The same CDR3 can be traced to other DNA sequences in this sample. The CDR3 is CASSSRGGRTTEAFF. The CDR3 DNA is TGTGCCAGCAGTTCCCGGGGGGGGCGTACAACTGAAGCTTTCTTT. The rearrangement joins TRBV6-5 to TRBJ1-1; perhaps TRBD1 as D (6 bases). The ends were cut back, 4 bases at V and 5 bases at J, with 17 bases in the middle. The CDR3 spans 15 residues. Per germline, CDR1 MNHEY and CDR2 SVGAGI.

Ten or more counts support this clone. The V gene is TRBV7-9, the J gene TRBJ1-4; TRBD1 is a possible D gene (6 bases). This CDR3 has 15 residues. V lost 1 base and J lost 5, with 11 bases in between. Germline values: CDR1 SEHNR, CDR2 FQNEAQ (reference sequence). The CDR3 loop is CASSLDAGENEKLFF. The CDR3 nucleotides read TGTGCCAGCAGCTTAGACGCAGGGGAGAATGAAAAACTGTTTTTT. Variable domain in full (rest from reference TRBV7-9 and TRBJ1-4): DTGVSQNPRHKITKRGQNVTFRCDPISEHNRLYWYRQTLGQGPEFLTYFQNEAQLEKSRLLSDRFSAERPKGSFSTLEIQRTEQGDSAMYLCASSLDAGENEKLFFGSGTQLSVL.

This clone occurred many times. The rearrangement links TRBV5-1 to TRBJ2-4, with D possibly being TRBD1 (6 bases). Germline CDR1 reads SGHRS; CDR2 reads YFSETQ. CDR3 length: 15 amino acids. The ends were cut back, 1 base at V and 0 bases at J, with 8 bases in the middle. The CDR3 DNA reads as TGCGCCAGCAGCTTGTGGGGGCTAGCCAAAAACATTCAGTACTTC. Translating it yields CASSLWGLAKNIQYF. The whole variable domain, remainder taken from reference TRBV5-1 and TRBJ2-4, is KAGVTQTPRYLIKTRGQQVTLSCSPISGHRSVSWYQQTPGQGLQFLFEYFSETQRNKGNFPGRFSGRQFSNSRSEMNVSTLELGDSALYLCASSLWGLAKNIQYFGAGTRLSVL.

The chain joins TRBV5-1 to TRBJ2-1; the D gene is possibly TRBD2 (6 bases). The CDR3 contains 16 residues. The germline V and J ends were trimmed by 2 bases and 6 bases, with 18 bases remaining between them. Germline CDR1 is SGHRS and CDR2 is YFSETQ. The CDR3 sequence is CASSFNQGFGSNEQFF. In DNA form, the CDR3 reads TGCGCCAGCAGCTTTAATCAGGGTTTCGGGAGCAATGAGCAGTTCTTC.

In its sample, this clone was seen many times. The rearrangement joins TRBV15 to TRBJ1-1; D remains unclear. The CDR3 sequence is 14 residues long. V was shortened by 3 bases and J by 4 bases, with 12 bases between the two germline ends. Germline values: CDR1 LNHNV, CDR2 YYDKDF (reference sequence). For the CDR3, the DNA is TGTGCCACCAGCAGTAGGGCGGGAGGCACTGAAGCTTTCTTT. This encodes CATSSRAGGTEAFF.

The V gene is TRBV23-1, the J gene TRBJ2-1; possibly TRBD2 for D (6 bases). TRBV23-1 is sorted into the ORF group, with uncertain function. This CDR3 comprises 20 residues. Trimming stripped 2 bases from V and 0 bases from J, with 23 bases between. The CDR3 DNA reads TGCGCCAGCAGTCAACATTCGCGGGGATATTCCTCAAGCTCCTACAATGAGCAGTTCTTC. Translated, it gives CASSQHSRGYSSSSYNEQFF.

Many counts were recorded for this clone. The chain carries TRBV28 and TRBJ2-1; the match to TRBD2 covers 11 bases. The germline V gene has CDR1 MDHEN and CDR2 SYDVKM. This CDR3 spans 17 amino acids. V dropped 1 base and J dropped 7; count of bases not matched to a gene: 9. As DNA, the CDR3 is TGTGCCAGCAGTTTATCTGGTAGGAGGACTAGCGGGAATGAGCAGTTCTTC. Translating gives CASSLSGRRTSGNEQFF.

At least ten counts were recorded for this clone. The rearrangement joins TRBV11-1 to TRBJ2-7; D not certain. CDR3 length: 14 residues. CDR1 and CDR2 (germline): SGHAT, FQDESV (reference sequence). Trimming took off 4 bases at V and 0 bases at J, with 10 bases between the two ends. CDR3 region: CASSYSVSSYEQYF. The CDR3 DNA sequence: TGTGCCAGCAGCTATTCCGTTAGCTCCTACGAGCAGTACTTC.

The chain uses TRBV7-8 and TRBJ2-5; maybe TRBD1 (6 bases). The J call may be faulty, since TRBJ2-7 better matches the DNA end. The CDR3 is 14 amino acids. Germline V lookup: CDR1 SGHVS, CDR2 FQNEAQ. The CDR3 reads CASSSGTRTYEQYF. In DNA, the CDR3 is TGTGCCAGCAGCTCCGGGACACGGACCTACGAGCAGTACTTC.

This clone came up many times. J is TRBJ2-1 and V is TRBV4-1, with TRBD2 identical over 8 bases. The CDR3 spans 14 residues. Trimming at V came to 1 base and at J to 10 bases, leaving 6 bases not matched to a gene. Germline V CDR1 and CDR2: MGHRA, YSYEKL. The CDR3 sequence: CASSQGSTSEEQFF. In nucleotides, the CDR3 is TGCGCCAGCAGCCAAGGATCGACTAGCGAAGAGCAGTTCTTC.